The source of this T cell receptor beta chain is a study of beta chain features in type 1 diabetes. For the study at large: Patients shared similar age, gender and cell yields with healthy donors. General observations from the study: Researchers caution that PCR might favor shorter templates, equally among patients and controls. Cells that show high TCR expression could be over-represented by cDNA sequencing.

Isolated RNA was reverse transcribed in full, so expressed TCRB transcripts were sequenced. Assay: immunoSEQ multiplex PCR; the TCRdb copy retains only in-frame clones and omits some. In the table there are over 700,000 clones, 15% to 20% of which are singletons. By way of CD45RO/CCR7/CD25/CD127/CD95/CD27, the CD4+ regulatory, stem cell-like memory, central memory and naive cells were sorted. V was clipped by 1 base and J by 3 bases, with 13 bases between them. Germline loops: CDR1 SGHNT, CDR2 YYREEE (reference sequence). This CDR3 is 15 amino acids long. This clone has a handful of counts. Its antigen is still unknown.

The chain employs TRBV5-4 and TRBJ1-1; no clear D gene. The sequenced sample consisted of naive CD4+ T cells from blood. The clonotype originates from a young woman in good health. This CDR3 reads CASSLLLLSHTEAFF. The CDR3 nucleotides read TGTGCCAGCAGCTTGCTTCTGCTCAGCCACACTGAAGCTTTCTTT.